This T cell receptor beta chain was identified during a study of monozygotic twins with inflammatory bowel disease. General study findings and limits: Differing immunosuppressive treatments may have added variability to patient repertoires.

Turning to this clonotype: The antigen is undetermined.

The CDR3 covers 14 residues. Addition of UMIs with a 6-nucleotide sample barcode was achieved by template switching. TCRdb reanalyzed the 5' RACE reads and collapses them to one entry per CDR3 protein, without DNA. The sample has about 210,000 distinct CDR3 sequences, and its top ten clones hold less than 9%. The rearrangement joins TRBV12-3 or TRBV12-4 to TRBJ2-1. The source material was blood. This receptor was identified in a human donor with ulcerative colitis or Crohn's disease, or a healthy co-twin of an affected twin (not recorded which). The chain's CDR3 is CASSIGGSYNEQIF.